The T cell receptor (beta chain) described here comes from a study of blood T cell repertoires in COVID-19. Across the whole study: All recovered Cohort 3 donors got two negative PCRs, got clearance, or saw symptom resolution. Collection of acute and convalescent COVID-19 samples took place in the United States, Italy and Spain. Nucleic acid was either cDNA or gDNA, and it came from T cells, B-cell-depleted T cells, or PBMCs.

In the source study's methods: Amplifying reference gene primers gave estimates of nucleated cell counts. Profiling relied on immunoSEQ multiplex PCR, and the TCRdb table lists in-frame clones only, not all of them. V, J and clone size are taken as reported in that table, and D and trimming were inferred from the DNA itself. The sample records approximately 190,000 clones, around 87% being singletons. Trimming took 3 bases from V and 6 from J; bases not matched to a gene: 7. This CDR3 has 15 residues. Germline CDR1 MGHRA, CDR2 YSYEKL. The specimen was PBMCs or T cells enriched from blood (not recorded which). This receptor was identified in a woman in her 40s in a cohort exposed to, infected with or recovered from COVID-19 (not recorded which). The V and J genes are TRBV4-1 and TRBJ2-7; TRBD2 matches 11 bases. The CDR3 region is CASSQTGLAVGEQYF. CDR3 DNA sequence: TGCGCCAGCAGCCAGACGGGACTAGCGGTCGGCGAGCAGTACTTC.